What follows describes a single TCR beta chain. What it binds is unknown. The germline V gene has CDR1 LGHNA and CDR2 YSLEER. The CDR3 length is 16 residues. Germline trimming cut 0 bases from V and 2 bases from J; bases unmatched to any gene: 1. The data belong to a study of blood T cells in healthy people across ages. Study outcomes and limitations: Unsorted PBMC material precluded a definitive naive versus antigen-experienced comparison. Estimated diversity that came from one million T cells was considered an underestimate.

Combining a sample-barcoded 5' primer with a J-beta primer mix, a second PCR ran for roughly 7 to 11 cycles. A tag from a template-switch adaptor with 12 random nucleotides marked each cDNA molecule. From each sample, at least 2.5 million paired-end reads containing CDR3 were obtained. TCRdb passed the 5' RACE reads through MiXCR, listing each CDR3 protein once. Found here are around 580,000 distinct CDR3 sequences, 45% to 55% of them singletons; the top ten hold under 30%. The chain has TRBV4-3 and TRBJ2-3; 11 nucleotides match TRBD2. What was sequenced was blood. The clonotype originates from a man older than 75 in good health. CDR3 in DNA: TGCGCCAGCAGCCAAGAACTAGCGGGGGTCACAGATACGCAGTATTTT. Its translation: CASSQELAGVTDTQYF.